This section outlines one T cell receptor beta chain sequence together with its context. Germline is not matched at one junction end, which may reflect a read error. A multiplex PCR was run with 60 Vbeta primers and 13 Jbeta primers. Profiled with immunoSEQ multiplex PCR; TCRdb holds only in-frame clones, not every one. Altogether around 120,000 clones are present, under 85% being singletons, with the ten largest covering around 1.7%. These data belong to a study of cytomegalovirus exposure and HLA in healthy donors. Germline V gene lookup returns CDR1 SEHNR and CDR2 FQNEAQ (reference sequence). The CDR3 extends over 15 amino acids.

The sequenced material came from PBMCs. The chain links TRBV7-9 to TRBJ2-2; TRBD1 matches 7 bases. This TCR derives from a boy between 5 and 17 years old in good health and CMV-seronegative. CDR3 sequence (DNA): TGTTCCAGCAGCGACAGGGTTGGGAGTCCCGGGGAGCTGTTTTTT. Translating it yields CSSSDRVGSPGELFF. Using reference TRBV7-9 and TRBJ2-2 for the parts outside the CDR3, the full variable domain is DTGVSQNPRHKITKRGQNVTFRCDPISEHNRLYWYRQTLGQGPEFLTYFQNEAQLEKSRLLSDRFSAERPKGSFSTLEIQRTEQGDSAMYLCSSSDRVGSPGELFFGEGSRLTVL.